This T cell receptor (beta chain) came from a study of blood T cell repertoires in COVID-19. In the study overall: Sites across the United States, Italy and Spain contributed samples from acute and convalescent COVID-19. PBMCs, B-cell-depleted T cells, or T cells provided the cDNA or gDNA that made up the material.

Germline V gene lookup returns CDR1 MNHEY and CDR2 SVGAGI. Trimming took 0 bases from V and 13 from J, leaving 10 bases between them. The CDR3 covers 13 residues. As processed by the authors: By means of reference gene primer amplification, nucleated cell counts were estimated. Repertoires were generated with immunoSEQ multiplex PCR, while TCRdb's copy carries only in-frame clones and drops some. For V, J and clone size, that table is used; D and trimming come from the DNA. Seen here are approximately 23,000 clones, around 90% observed once, and the top ten hold 6.3%. The receptor was isolated from an elderly woman with active COVID-19. The material sequenced was peripheral blood. This chain joins TRBV6-5 and TRBJ2-6; possibly TRBD2 for D (6 bases). This CDR3 reads CASSYSPEGVLTF. The DNA of the CDR3 is TGTGCCAGCAGTTACTCCCCGGAGGGTGTCCTGACTTTC.